Included here is one TCR beta chain sequence, with context. Looked up from germline, CDR1 is LNHDA and CDR2 is SQIVND (reference sequence). Trimming removed 5 bases at V and 15 bases at J, with 31 bases between. The CDR3 totals 17 residues. The repertoire was sequenced with immunoSEQ multiplex PCR; TCRdb's copy has only in-frame clones and lacks some. The table records about 110,000 clones, roughly 76% of them present only once. The data originate from a study of blood T cell repertoires in COVID-19. This chain uses TRBV19 with TRBJ2-2, with D perhaps matching TRBD2 (6 bases). This TCR came from a woman aged 55 to 70 with acute or convalescent COVID-19. Sequencing was performed on peripheral blood. CDR3 nucleotides: TGTGCCAGTAGTCCCCTGCGCGGGGAAGGGCCAGTGTCGGCGGTGTTTTTT. Translating it yields CASSPLRGEGPVSAVFF.